The rows below give T cell receptor beta chains drawn from one sample of a study of T-cell memory formation after mild COVID-19. TCRdb reprocessed the 5' RACE reads with MiXCR, giving one entry per CDR3 protein. The sample records 400,000 to 500,000 distinct CDR3 sequences, roughly 20% being singletons. Sequenced sample: PBMCs or a T cell subset sorted from them (not recorded which). Receptors were obtained from an adult woman who had mild COVID-19 (a few samples of this study predate the infection). Cell type and time point are not known. CDR3s include the opening cysteine and the closing phenylalanine or tryptophan. Fields, in order: V gene, J gene, clone size, D gene, CDR3 protein, CDR3 DNA. A D gene is named only where the DNA matches it firmly. Clone sizes are given selectively: once, few, many, or a class where the clone is expanded.

>TRBV7-9|TRBJ2-7|.|.
CASSLDPSEQYF
TGTGCCAGCAGCTTAGACCCGTCCGAGCAGTACTTC
>TRBV10-3|TRBJ2-1|.|TRBD2
CAISPGGAGGDEQFF
TGTGCCATCAGCCCGGGGGGAGCGGGTGGGGATGAGCAGTTCTTC
>TRBV7-3|TRBJ1-1|.|.
CASSLHGRRAFF
TGTGCCAGCAGCCTCCATGGGAGGCGAGCTTTCTTT
>TRBV6-6|TRBJ1-5|.|.
CASSSAADYSNQPQHF
TGTGCCAGCAGTTCAGCCGCGGATTATAGCAATCAGCCCCAGCATTTT
>TRBV12-3/TRBV12-4|TRBJ2-2|few|TRBD1
CASSQQGVANTGELFF
TGTGCCAGCAGCCAACAGGGGGTGGCGAACACCGGGGAGCTGTTTTTT
>TRBV5-4|TRBJ1-1|few|.
CASSFGPGVRGTEAFF
.
>TRBV7-2|TRBJ2-7|many|.
CASTNSLYEQYF
TGTGCCAGCACCAATTCCCTCTACGAGCAGTACTTC
>TRBV4-1|TRBJ2-7|.|TRBD2
CASSPLSGDYEQYF
TGCGCCAGCAGCCCCCTTAGCGGGGACTACGAGCAGTACTTC
>TRBV11-2|TRBJ2-2|.|TRBD2
CASSIGGTGELVF
TGTGCCAGCAGCATCGGGGGGACCGGGGAGCTGGTTTTT
>TRBV5-1|TRBJ1-4|few|.
CASSLAGLNEKLFF
TGCGCCAGCAGCTTGGCAGGCCTCAATGAAAAACTGTTTTTT
>TRBV12-3/TRBV12-4|TRBJ2-7|few|.
CASSLMLGAGKGEQYF
TGTGCCAGCAGTTTAATGCTGGGGGCGGGAAAGGGAGAGCAGTACTTC
>TRBV20-1|TRBJ2-1|few|TRBD2
CSARPGLAGGNEQFF
TGCAGTGCTAGACCCGGACTAGCGGGAGGCAATGAGCAGTTCTTC
>TRBV5-5|TRBJ1-3|.|.
CASSLMFKDRGSGNTIYF
TGTGCCAGCAGCTTGATGTTTAAGGACCGAGGCTCTGGAAACACCATATATTTT
>TRBV20-1|TRBJ1-1|few|.
CSARDRGGITEAFF
TGCAGTGCTAGAGATCGAGGGGGGATCACTGAAGCTTTCTTT
>TRBV12-3/TRBV12-4|TRBJ2-2|once|.
CASSSPGARYTGEMFF
TGTGCCAGCAGTTCTCCTGGGGCTAGGTACACCGGGGAGATGTTTTTT
>TRBV7-9|TRBJ2-1|few|.
CASSLAGLIGRNNRNNEQFF
TGTGCCAGCAGCTTAGCGGGACTGATCGGTAGGAACAATAGGAACAATGAGCAGTTCTTC
>TRBV5-1|TRBJ2-2|.|.
CATEAGANTGELFF
TGCGCCACCGAGGCTGGGGCGAACACCGGGGAGCTGTTTTTT
>TRBV7-3|TRBJ2-1|few|TRBD1
CASSFGQGVDEQFF
TGTGCCAGCAGCTTCGGACAGGGGGTGGATGAGCAGTTCTTC
>TRBV29-1|TRBJ2-7|few|.
CSVDEGHYEQYF
TGCAGCGTTGATGAGGGTCACTACGAGCAGTACTTC
>TRBV5-1|TRBJ2-3|.|.
CASSLDRAATDTQYF
TGCGCCAGCAGCTTGGACCGGGCGGCCACAGATACGCAGTATTTT
>TRBV6-2/TRBV6-3|TRBJ1-5|.|.
CASSRDWGQPQHF
TGTGCCAGCAGCCGGGACTGGGGTCAGCCCCAGCATTTT
>TRBV28|TRBJ1-2|few|.
CASRRQGGYGYTF
TGTGCCAGCAGACGACAAGGCGGATATGGCTACACCTTC
>TRBV15|TRBJ2-1|.|TRBD1
CATSGLTGGYNEQFF
TGTGCCACCAGCGGCCTGACAGGGGGCTACAATGAGCAGTTCTTC
>TRBV9|TRBJ2-1|.|TRBD2
CASSGILARSYNEQFF
TGTGCCAGCAGCGGCATACTAGCGCGCTCCTACAATGAGCAGTTCTTC
>TRBV29-1|TRBJ2-4|.|.
CSAETASLAKNIQYF
TGCAGCGCCGAGACAGCAAGTTTAGCCAAAAACATTCAGTACTTC
>TRBV12-3/TRBV12-4|TRBJ2-7|few|.
CASSLGRYRGYEQYF
TGTGCCAGCAGTTTAGGACGGTACCGGGGGTACGAGCAGTACTTC
>TRBV5-4|TRBJ2-7|few|TRBD2
CASSPGGAGGTYEQYF
TGTGCCAGCAGCCCTGGGGGAGCGGGAGGGACCTACGAGCAGTACTTC
>TRBV5-1|TRBJ2-1|few|TRBD2
CASSQPGTSGSSEQFF
TGCGCCAGCAGCCAACCCGGGACTAGCGGGAGTAGTGAGCAGTTCTTC
>TRBV19|TRBJ2-1|few|.
CASSILPRPYEQFF
TGTGCCAGTAGTATTTTGCCTAGGCCATATGAGCAGTTCTTC
>TRBV10-3|TRBJ2-4|few|TRBD2
CAISESLAGAAKNIQYF
TGTGCCATCAGTGAGTCGTTAGCGGGAGCGGCCAAAAACATTCAGTACTTC
>TRBV4-3|TRBJ2-7|.|TRBD2
CASSQDFSSGRYEQYF
TGCGCCAGCAGCCAAGATTTCTCCAGCGGGAGGTACGAGCAGTACTTC
>TRBV12-3/TRBV12-4|TRBJ1-2|few|.
CASSPASGPRGGYTF
TGTGCCAGCAGTCCGGCTTCCGGGCCCCGAGGGGGCTACACCTTC
>TRBV4-1|TRBJ1-2|few|.
CASSQDPGPGEGYTF
TGCGCCAGCAGCCAAGATCCAGGGCCCGGGGAAGGCTACACCTTC